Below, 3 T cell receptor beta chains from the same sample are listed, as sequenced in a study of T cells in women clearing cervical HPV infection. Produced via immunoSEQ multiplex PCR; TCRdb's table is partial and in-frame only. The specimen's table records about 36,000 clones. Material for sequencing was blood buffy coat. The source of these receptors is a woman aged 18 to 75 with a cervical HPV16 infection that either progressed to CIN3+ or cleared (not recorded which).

Partial CDR3 DNA: TGTGCCAGCTCGCCGCCGGGACTAGCAAATTACGAG. Protein product: CASSPPGLANYE. The complete CDR3 reads CASSPPGLANYEQYF. The J gene is TRBJ2-7, the V gene TRBV2, with TRBD2 identical over 9 bases. The read halts 3 residues ahead of the CDR3 end, with the missing end drawn from the germline J gene. CDR3 length: 15 residues. Unmatched junction bases numbered 12, after V lost 8 bases and J lost 4 bases. Germline V gives CDR1 SNHLY, CDR2 FYNNEI.

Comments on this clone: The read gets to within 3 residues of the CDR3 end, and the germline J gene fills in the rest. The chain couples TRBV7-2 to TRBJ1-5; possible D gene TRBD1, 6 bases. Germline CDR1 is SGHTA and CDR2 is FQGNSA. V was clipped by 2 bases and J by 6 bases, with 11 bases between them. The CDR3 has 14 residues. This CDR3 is CASSLMTGGQPQHF. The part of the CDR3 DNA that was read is TGTGCCAGCAGCTTAATGACAGGTGGTCAGCCC.

The CDR3 here is CSVGPGTVDQPQYF. The DNA read from the CDR3 is TGCAGCGTTGGGCCTGGGACAGTCGATCAGCCG. This chain links TRBV29-1 with TRBJ2-3, with TRBD1 matching 7 bases. The observed sequence ends 3 residues before the CDR3 terminus, with the missing tail filled in from the germline J gene. The CDR3 spans 14 residues. Germline V CDR1 and CDR2: SQVTM, ANQGSEA.